The 5 T cell receptor beta chains below all came from one sample that was sequenced in a study of blood T cell repertoires in COVID-19. TCRdb's table, derived via immunoSEQ multiplex PCR, lists solely in-frame clones and lacks some. This sample has around 150,000 clones, with around 83% found just once. The specimen was peripheral blood. The receptor source for this set is a woman in her sixties or seventies with COVID-19, enrolled during active disease.

This clone was seen just once. Here the CDR3 reads CASSQEVIPTRGSNQPQHF. As DNA, the CDR3 is TGCGCCAGCAGCCAAGAAGTAATCCCTACCCGAGGTAGCAATCAGCCCCAGCATTTT. The gene calls are TRBV4-1 and TRBJ1-5, with no clear D. The V and J ends lost 0 bases and 0 bases respectively, with 18 bases between them. Germline CDR1 and CDR2: MGHRA and YSYEKL. The CDR3 is 19 amino acids.

The chain combines TRBV5-1 with TRBJ1-4; 7 bases are a match to TRBD1. The V segment lost 4 bases and the J segment 3 bases; nucleotides outside the gene matches: 3. Germline-derived CDR1 and CDR2 are SGHRS and YFSETQ. The CDR3 length is 14 residues. CDR3 region: CASSPQGSNEKLFF. The CDR3 DNA sequence: TGCGCCAGCAGCCCACAGGGGTCTAATGAAAAACTGTTTTTT.

The V and J genes are TRBV6-5 and TRBJ1-1; 8 bases are shared with TRBD1. The CDR3 spans 15 residues. Germline trimming cut 2 bases from V and 5 bases from J; bases unmatched to any gene: 7. Germline CDR1 is MNHEY and CDR2 is SVGAGI. CDR3 loop: CASSYLDRVGTEAFF. In DNA, the CDR3 is TGTGCCAGCAGTTACCTGGACAGGGTGGGGACTGAAGCTTTCTTT.

The chain uses TRBV5-1 and TRBJ2-5; 8 bases are shared with TRBD1. V lost 4 bases and J lost 2; bases outside the gene matches: 10. This CDR3 is built from 16 residues. Germline V lookup: CDR1 SGHRS, CDR2 YFSETQ. The CDR3 spells CASSRGPGTGQETQYF. For the CDR3, the DNA is TGCGCCAGCAGCAGGGGACCCGGGACAGGACAAGAGACCCAGTACTTC.

The genes are TRBV5-8 and TRBJ2-1; 11 nucleotides align to TRBD2. V shed 4 bases, J shed 4 bases, and the junction held 7 bases outside the gene matches. Germline assignment: CDR1 SGHTS and CDR2 YDEGEE. This CDR3 has 16 amino acids. In DNA form, the CDR3 reads TGTGCCAGCAGCCTCAGACTAGCGGGAAGTTACAATGAGCAGTTCTTC. It is translated as CASSLRLAGSYNEQFF.